Following are 15 T cell receptor beta chains from one sample sequenced in a study of T-cell memory formation after mild COVID-19. TCRdb re-analysed the 5' RACE reads in MiXCR, keeping a single row per CDR3 protein. The data contain just under 150,000 distinct CDR3 sequences, around 5.8% of them singletons. Sequencing was done on a sample of PBMCs or a T cell subset sorted from them (not recorded which). These receptors all stem from an adult woman who had mild COVID-19 (a few samples of this study predate the infection). Cell type and time point are not known.

This clonotype was picked up a small number of times. The gene calls are TRBV7-9 and TRBJ2-1; weak D call: TRBD2 (7 bases). This CDR3 comprises 16 residues. CDR1 and CDR2 (germline): SEHNR, FQNEAQ (reference sequence). The germline V and J ends were trimmed by 1 base and 7 bases, with 17 bases remaining between them. Here the CDR3 DNA reads TGTGCCAGCAGCTTAGTCGGCGGGGGCCTCAAAAATGAGCAGTTCTTC. Translating gives CASSLVGGGLKNEQFF.

This clonotype was seen many times. The V and J genes are TRBV7-9 and TRBJ2-5; D call uncertain. The V gene's germline CDR1 is SEHNR and CDR2 FQNEAQ (reference sequence). Trimming took off 5 bases at V and 0 bases at J, with 1 base between the two ends. This CDR3 is 11 amino acids long. The CDR3 reads CASSNQETQYF. Written as DNA, the CDR3 is TGTGCCAGCAGCAACCAAGAGACCCAGTACTTC.

There are many counts of this clonotype. The chain uses TRBV7-9 and TRBJ2-1, with 11 bases identical to TRBD2. The CDR3 covers 17 residues. Germline V gene data show CDR1 as SEHNR and CDR2 as FQNEAQ (reference sequence). V shed 5 bases and J 6 bases; nucleotides not matched to a gene: 12. Here the CDR3 DNA reads TGTGCCAGCAGCCCCCGACTAGCGGGACAACTGAGCAATGAGCAGTTCTTC. It yields the protein CASSPRLAGQLSNEQFF.

CDR3 in amino acids: CASSFNWKETQYF. The DNA for the CDR3 is TGTGCCAGCAGCTTTAACTGGAAAGAGACCCAGTACTTC. The J gene is TRBJ2-5, the V gene TRBV11-3; no firm D call. The CDR3 runs to 13 residues. V was shortened by 3 bases and J by 3 bases, with 8 bases between the two germline ends. Germline loops: CDR1 SGHNT, CDR2 YENEEA.

This clonotype was recorded many times. The rearrangement joins TRBV25-1 to TRBJ2-2; 9 bases fit TRBD1. V trimming: 3 bases; J trimming: 5 bases; junction bases outside the gene matches: 10. The CDR3 runs to 17 residues. Germline V lookup: CDR1 MGHDK, CDR2 SYGVNS. The DNA for the CDR3 is TGTGCCAGCAGTGAGAGCACCGGGACAGGGCGTACCGGGGAGCTGTTTTTT. Residues: CASSESTGTGRTGELFF.

This clonotype has more than one count but fewer than ten. The chain links TRBV28 to TRBJ1-1, with D maybe TRBD1 (6 bases). The CDR3 is 13 amino acids. The germline gives CDR1 MDHEN, CDR2 SYDVKM. V lost 8 bases and J 4 bases, leaving 14 bases between the germline ends. The CDR3 sequence: CASLTGSRTEAFF. CDR3 DNA sequence: TGTGCCAGCTTGACAGGATCCCGCACTGAAGCTTTCTTT.

J is TRBJ2-3 and V is TRBV10-3; D possibly corresponds to TRBD1 (6 bases). Germline loops: CDR1 ENHRY, CDR2 SYGVKD. The CDR3 runs to 13 residues. Deletions cut 7 bases from V and 3 bases from J, with 11 bases between. For the CDR3, the DNA is TGTGCCATCACCGGCCAGGGGACAGATACGCAGTATTTT. Translating gives CAITGQGTDTQYF.

The chain uses TRBV5-1 and TRBJ2-1, with D perhaps TRBD2 (5 bases). This CDR3 is built from 15 residues. CDR1 is SGHRS, CDR2 YFSETQ, per germline. Trimming left V 2 bases short and J 5 bases short, with 14 bases between. CDR3 sequence (DNA): TGCGCCAGCAGCTTTGGACTTCGACGGAACAATGAGCAGTTCTTC. It specifies CASSFGLRRNNEQFF.

J is TRBJ2-7 and V is TRBV12-5; D might be TRBD1 or TRBD2, each matching 6 bases. The V gene lost 6 bases and the J gene lost 4 bases, with 19 bases spanning the gap. CDR1 and CDR2 (germline): LGHNT, FRNRAP. This CDR3 is 15 amino acids long. This CDR3 reads CASGDWRRGDYEQYF. The CDR3, as DNA: TGTGCTAGTGGCGACTGGCGGAGGGGGGATTACGAGCAGTACTTC. The full variable domain, completed using reference TRBV12-5 and TRBJ2-7, is DARVTQTPRHKVTEMGQEVTMRCQPILGHNTVFWYRQTMMQGLELLAYFRNRAPLDDSGMPKDRFSAEMPDATLATLKIQPSEPRDSAVYFCASGDWRRGDYEQYFGPGTRLTVT.

In its sample, this clonotype was seen many times. The chain recombines TRBV4-2 with TRBJ2-1; 7 bases agree with TRBD1. In germline, CDR1 is LGHNA, CDR2 YNFKEQ. V was pared by 4 bases and J by 7 bases, with 7 bases of the junction left unmatched. There are 14 residues in the CDR3. CDR3 DNA: TGTGCCAGCAGCCCGACCCTGACAGGGAATGAGCAGTTCTTC. Encoded protein: CASSPTLTGNEQFF.

As regards this clonotype: The junction differs from germline at one of its ends, possibly a read error. CDR3 sequence (DNA): TGTGCCAGCAGTCCTCAGGTGAACTCTGAAGCTTTCTTT. Protein product: CASSPQVNSEAFF. The chain combines TRBV12-3 or TRBV12-4 with TRBJ1-1, with D unresolved. The CDR3 has 13 amino acids.

V usage is TRBV10-2 and J usage is TRBJ2-5; 7 nucleotides align to TRBD1. Germline lookup yields CDR1 WSHSY and CDR2 SAAADI. This CDR3 contains 15 residues. After removal of 0 bases from V and 5 bases from J, the junction contained 6 bases not matched to a gene. Here the CDR3 reads CASSESTGLSETQYF. The DNA of the CDR3 is TGCGCCAGCAGTGAGTCGACAGGGTTATCGGAGACCCAGTACTTC.

The chain joins TRBV19 to TRBJ2-3; 11 bases line up with TRBD2. The V gene end was trimmed by 5 bases and the J gene end by 7 bases; junction bases not matched to a gene: 8. Germline CDR1 and CDR2: LNHDA and SQIVND (reference sequence). The CDR3 runs 15 residues. As DNA, the CDR3 is TGTGCCAGTAGTTCCGCCGGGACTAGCGGTTATACGCAGTATTTT. It specifies CASSSAGTSGYTQYF.

At least ten counts were recorded for this clonotype. The chain carries TRBV7-2 and TRBJ1-3; the D is unclear. Germline lookup yields CDR1 SGHTA and CDR2 FQGNSA. The CDR3 is 15 amino acids. V dropped 3 bases and J dropped 0 bases, with 9 bases sitting between them. CDR3 coding DNA: TGTGCCAGCAGCTTGGCCGGTAGCTCTGGAAACACCATATATTTT. Protein sequence: CASSLAGSSGNTIYF. The full variable domain, in which reference TRBV7-2 and TRBJ1-3 provide the parts outside the CDR3, is GAGVSQSPSNKVTEKGKDVELRCDPISGHTALYWYRQSLGQGLEFLIYFQGNSAPDKSGLPSDRFSAERTGGSVSTLTIQRTQQEDSAVYLCASSLAGSSGNTIYFGEGSWLTVV.

This clonotype was counted at least ten times. The genes are TRBV7-9 and TRBJ2-1; tentatively, D is TRBD2 (5 bases). The V gene's germline CDR1 is SEHNR and CDR2 FQNEAQ (reference sequence). V was trimmed by 3 bases and J by 0 bases, leaving 9 bases between them. The CDR3 is made up of 15 amino acids. The CDR3 coding sequence is TGTGCCAGCAGCTTCGCGGGTTACTCCTACAATGAGCAGTTCTTC. Encoded protein: CASSFAGYSYNEQFF.